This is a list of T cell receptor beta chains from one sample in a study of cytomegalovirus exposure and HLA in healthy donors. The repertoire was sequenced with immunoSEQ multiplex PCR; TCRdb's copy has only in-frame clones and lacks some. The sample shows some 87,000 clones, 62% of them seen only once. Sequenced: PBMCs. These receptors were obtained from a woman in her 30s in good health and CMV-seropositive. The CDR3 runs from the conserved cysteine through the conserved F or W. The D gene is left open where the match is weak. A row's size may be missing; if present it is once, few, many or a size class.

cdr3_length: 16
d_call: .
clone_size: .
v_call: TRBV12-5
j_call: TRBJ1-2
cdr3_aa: CASGLVVTRTNYGYTF
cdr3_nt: TGTGCTAGTGGTTTGGTAGTTACCAGAACTAACTATGGCTACACCTTC

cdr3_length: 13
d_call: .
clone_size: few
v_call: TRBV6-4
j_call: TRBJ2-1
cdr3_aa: CASSKIGSDEQFF
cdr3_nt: TGTGCCAGCAGCAAAATTGGTAGCGATGAGCAGTTCTTC

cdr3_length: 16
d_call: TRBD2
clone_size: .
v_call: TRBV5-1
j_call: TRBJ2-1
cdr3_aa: CASSSSSGGPNNEQFF
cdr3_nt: TGCGCCAGCAGCTCATCTAGCGGGGGACCAAACAATGAGCAGTTCTTC

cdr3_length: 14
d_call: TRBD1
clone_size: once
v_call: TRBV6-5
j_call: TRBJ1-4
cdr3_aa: CASNPSQGAGKLFF
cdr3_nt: TGTGCCAGCAACCCGTCCCAGGGGGCGGGAAAACTGTTTTTT

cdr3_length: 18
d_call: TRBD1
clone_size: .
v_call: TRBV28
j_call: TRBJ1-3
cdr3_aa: CASTSRAGGPVSGNTIYF
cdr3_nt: TGTGCCAGTACATCGCGGGCAGGGGGCCCGGTCTCTGGAAACACCATATATTTT

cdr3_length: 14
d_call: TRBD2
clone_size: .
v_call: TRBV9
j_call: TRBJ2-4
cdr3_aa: CASSKPSGGNIQYF
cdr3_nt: TGTGCCAGCAGCAAACCTAGCGGGGGAAACATTCAGTACTTC

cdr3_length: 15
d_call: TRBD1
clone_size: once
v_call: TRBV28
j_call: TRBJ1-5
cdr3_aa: CASSRDRGSNQPQHF
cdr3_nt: TGTGCCAGCAGTCGGGACAGGGGAAGCAATCAGCCCCAGCATTTT

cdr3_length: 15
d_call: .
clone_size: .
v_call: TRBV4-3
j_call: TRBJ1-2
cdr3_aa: CASSQTFGPAYGYTF
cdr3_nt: TGCGCCAGCAGCCAAACATTTGGTCCCGCCTATGGCTACACCTTC

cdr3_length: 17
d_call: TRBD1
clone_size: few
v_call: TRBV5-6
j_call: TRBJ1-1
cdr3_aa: CASRLGQVYKGSFEAFF
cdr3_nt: TGTGCCAGCAGACTGGGACAGGTATACAAGGGGAGTTTTGAAGCTTTCTTT

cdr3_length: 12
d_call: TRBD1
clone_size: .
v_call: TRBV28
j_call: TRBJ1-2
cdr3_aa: CASRRTGYGYTF
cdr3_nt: TGTGCCAGCAGAAGGACAGGGTATGGCTACACCTTC

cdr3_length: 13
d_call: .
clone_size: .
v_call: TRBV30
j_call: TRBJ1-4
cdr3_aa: CAWSLGTAEKLFF
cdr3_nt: TGTGCCTGGAGTCTCGGGACTGCCGAAAAACTGTTTTTT

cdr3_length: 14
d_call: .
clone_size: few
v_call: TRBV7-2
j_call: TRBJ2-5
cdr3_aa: CASSFPNLKETQYF
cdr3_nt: TGTGCCAGCAGCTTTCCGAACTTGAAAGAGACCCAGTACTTC

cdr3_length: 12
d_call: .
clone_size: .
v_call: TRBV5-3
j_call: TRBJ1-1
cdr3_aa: CARSPEAYGAFF
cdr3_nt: TGTGCCAGAAGCCCTGAGGCATACGGAGCTTTCTTT